This T cell receptor beta chain was captured in a study of T cells in localized non-small cell lung cancer. CDR3 length equals 15 residues. Germline CDR1 and CDR2: SGHKS and YYEKEE (reference sequence). Trimming cost V 4 bases and J 4 bases, with 12 bases left between them. TCRdb's copy holds only in-frame clones and misses some; the assay was immunoSEQ multiplex PCR. The table includes just over 70,000 clones, about 90% detected once. This clone was recorded once. The V call is TRBV5-5, the J call TRBJ2-6; D unclear. The source was peripheral blood, collected before any cancer treatment. The TCR sequence derives from a male donor older than 55 with stage III squamous cell lung carcinoma. CDR3 protein: CASSPRVVGANVLTF. The CDR3 bases are TGTGCCAGCAGCCCCCGGGTCGTCGGGGCCAACGTCCTGACTTTC. The full variable domain, rest sourced from reference TRBV5-5 and TRBJ2-6, is DAGVTQSPTHLIKTRGQQVTLRCSPISGHKSVSWYQQVLGQGPQFIFQYYEKEERGRGNFPDRFSARQFPNYSSELNVNALLLGDSALYLCASSPRVVGANVLTFGAGSRLTVL.